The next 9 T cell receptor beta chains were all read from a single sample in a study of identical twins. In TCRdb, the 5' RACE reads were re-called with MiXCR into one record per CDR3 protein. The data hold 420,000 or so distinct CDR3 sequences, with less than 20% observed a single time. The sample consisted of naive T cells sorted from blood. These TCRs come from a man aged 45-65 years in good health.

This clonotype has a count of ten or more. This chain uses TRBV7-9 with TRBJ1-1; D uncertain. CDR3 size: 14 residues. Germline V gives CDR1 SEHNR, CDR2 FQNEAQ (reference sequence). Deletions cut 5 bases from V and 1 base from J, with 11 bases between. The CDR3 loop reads CASSTYRANTEAFF. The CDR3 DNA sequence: TGTGCCAGCAGCACCTACCGGGCGAACACTGAAGCTTTCTTT. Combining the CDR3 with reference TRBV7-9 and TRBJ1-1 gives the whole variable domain DTGVSQNPRHKITKRGQNVTFRCDPISEHNRLYWYRQTLGQGPEFLTYFQNEAQLEKSRLLSDRFSAERPKGSFSTLEIQRTEQGDSAMYLCASSTYRANTEAFFGQGTRLTVV.

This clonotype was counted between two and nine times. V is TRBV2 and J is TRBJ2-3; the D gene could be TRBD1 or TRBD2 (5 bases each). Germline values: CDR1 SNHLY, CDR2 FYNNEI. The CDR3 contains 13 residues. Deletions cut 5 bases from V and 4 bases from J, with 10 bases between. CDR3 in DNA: TGTGCCAGCAGTCCGGGGCTTCCAGATACGCAGTATTTT. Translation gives CASSPGLPDTQYF.

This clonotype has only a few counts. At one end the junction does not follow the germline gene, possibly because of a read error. This CDR3 reads CASTQGVGTGKHEQYF. CDR3 DNA sequence: TGCGCCAGCACCCAAGGGGTTGGGACAGGGAAGCACGAGCAGTACTTC. The chain uses TRBV4-1 and TRBJ2-7; 9 nucleotides match TRBD1. There are 16 residues in the CDR3. Germline V lookup: CDR1 MGHRA, CDR2 YSYEKL.

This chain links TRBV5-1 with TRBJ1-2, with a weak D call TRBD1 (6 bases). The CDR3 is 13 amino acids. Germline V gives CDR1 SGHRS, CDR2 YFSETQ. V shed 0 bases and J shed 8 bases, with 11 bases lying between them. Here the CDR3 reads CASSLAVGGGYTF. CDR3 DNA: TGCGCCAGCAGCTTGGCCGTGGGGGGCGGCTACACCTTC.

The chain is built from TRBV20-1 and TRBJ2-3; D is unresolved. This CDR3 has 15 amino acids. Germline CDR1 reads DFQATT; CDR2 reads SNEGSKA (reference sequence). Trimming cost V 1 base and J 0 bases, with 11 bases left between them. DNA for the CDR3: TGCAGTGCTAGAGTGGGGTCCGTTAGCACAGATACGCAGTATTTT. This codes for CSARVGSVSTDTQYF.

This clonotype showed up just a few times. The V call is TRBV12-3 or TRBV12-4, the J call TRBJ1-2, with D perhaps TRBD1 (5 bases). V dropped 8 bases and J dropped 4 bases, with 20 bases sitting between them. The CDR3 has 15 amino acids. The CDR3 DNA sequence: TGTGCCAGCCGAGGGTCAGGGCTTAGCCGCTATGGCTACACCTTC. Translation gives CASRGSGLSRYGYTF.

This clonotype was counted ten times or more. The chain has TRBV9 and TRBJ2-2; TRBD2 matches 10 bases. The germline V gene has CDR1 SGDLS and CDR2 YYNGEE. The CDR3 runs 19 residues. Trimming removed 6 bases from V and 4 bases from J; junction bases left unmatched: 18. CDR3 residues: CASTSNRLAGVGITGELFF. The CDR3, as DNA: TGTGCCAGCACCAGTAACCGGCTAGCGGGAGTCGGGATCACCGGGGAGCTGTTTTTT.

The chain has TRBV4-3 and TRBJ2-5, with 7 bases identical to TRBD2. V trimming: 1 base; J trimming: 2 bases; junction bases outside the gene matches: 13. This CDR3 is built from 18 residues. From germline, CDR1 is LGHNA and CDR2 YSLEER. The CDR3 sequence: CASSQGGGNGAFQETQYF. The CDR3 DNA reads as TGCGCCAGCAGCCAAGGGGGGGGGAATGGCGCCTTTCAAGAGACCCAGTACTTC.

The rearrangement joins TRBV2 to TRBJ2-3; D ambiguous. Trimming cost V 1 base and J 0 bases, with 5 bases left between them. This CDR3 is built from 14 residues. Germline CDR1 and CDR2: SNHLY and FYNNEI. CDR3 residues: CASSEDGSTDTQYF. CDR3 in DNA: TGTGCCAGCAGTGAAGACGGGAGCACAGATACGCAGTATTTT.